This TCR beta chain came from a study of spatial heterogeneity in lung cancer. The overall study: The study consistently detected more beta-chain than alpha-chain sequences. Within raw reads, each unique TCR and UMI combination appeared on average more than ten times. Study-wide points: Expanded tumor TCRs that were ubiquitous appeared in blood more at resection than follow-up.

Specified time point: sample taken at primary tumor resection. Whole RNA from tumor, nontumor lung or frozen PBMC was sequenced unsorted. This clonotype was seen repeatedly, ten times or more. Its specificity is unknown. TCR cDNA molecules each carried a unique molecular identifier. Via MiXCR, TCRdb re-called the 5' RACE reads, giving one row per CDR3 protein. The data contain under 75,000 distinct CDR3 sequences, less than 15% of them singletons. The CDR3 runs 15 residues. Germline V gives CDR1 SGHVS, CDR2 FQNEAQ. V gave up 2 bases and J gave up 12 bases, with 17 bases separating them. The chain uses TRBV7-8 and TRBJ1-6; possibly TRBD1 for D (5 bases). The origin of this receptor is a male donor with early-stage non-small cell lung cancer. The material was PBMCs, obtained at surgery. The DNA for the CDR3 is TGTGCCAGCAGCTTATCTCAGGGACCTATCGAACCCCTCCACTTT. Translated, it gives CASSLSQGPIEPLHF.